These 26 T cell receptor beta chains were sequenced from one sample in a study of PD-L1 blockade in urothelial cancer. Clones were sequenced by immunoSEQ multiplex PCR, and TCRdb holds only the in-frame ones, with some missing. The repertoire holds about 44,000 clones, with about four fifths as singletons. The starting material was PBMCs, obtained around atezolizumab (anti-PD-L1) treatment. The receptors derive from a man between 70 and 80 years old with urothelial cancer.

The table lists this clone with a count of one. The chain joins TRBV2 to TRBJ2-2; D gene unclear. V lost 1 base to trimming and J lost 5 bases, with 5 bases between them. The CDR3 runs 13 residues. Germline assignment: CDR1 SNHLY and CDR2 FYNNEI. The CDR3 sequence is CASSEVVTGELFF. In DNA form, the CDR3 reads TGTGCCAGCAGTGAAGTAGTGACCGGGGAGCTGTTTTTT.

In this sample, this clone turned up once. The CDR3 loop is CASSLFLAGTYEQYF. The CDR3 nucleotides read TGTGCCAGCAGTTTATTTCTAGCGGGGACCTACGAGCAGTACTTC. The chain uses TRBV27 and TRBJ2-7, with 9 bases fitting TRBD2. Trimming at V came to 1 base and at J to 2 bases, leaving 3 bases not matched to a gene. Germline V gene sequence: CDR1 MNHEY, CDR2 SMNVEV (reference sequence). This CDR3 contains 15 residues.

The rearrangement links TRBV29-1 to TRBJ2-1, with D tentatively TRBD1 (5 bases). This CDR3 spans 12 amino acids. V shed 7 bases and J shed 7 bases, with 14 bases lying between them. From germline, CDR1 is SQVTM and CDR2 ANQGSEA. The CDR3 here is CSALVGDNEQFF. CDR3 coding DNA: TGCAGCGCCTTAGTAGGGGATAATGAGCAGTTCTTC.

The CDR3 sequence is CASSPRGTFATNEKLFF. Written as DNA, the CDR3 is TGTGCCAGCAGCCCCCGGGGGACCTTTGCAACTAATGAAAAACTGTTTTTT. The chain employs TRBV5-8 and TRBJ1-4; possible D gene TRBD1, 5 bases. V was trimmed by 4 bases and J by 0 bases, leaving 16 bases between them. CDR3 length equals 17 residues. Germline loops: CDR1 SGHTS, CDR2 YDEGEE.

This chain joins TRBV5-4 and TRBJ2-7; TRBD2 agrees at 12 bases. Trimming at V came to 2 bases and at J to 8 bases, leaving 11 bases not matched to a gene. The CDR3 contains 16 residues. In germline, CDR1 is SGHNT, CDR2 YYREEE (reference sequence). Written as DNA, the CDR3 is TGTGCCAGCAGCTTAAGGACTAGCGGGACCCCAGGCAAGCAGTACTTC. Amino acid sequence: CASSLRTSGTPGKQYF.

The rearrangement links TRBV6-1 to TRBJ2-7; no clear D gene. Germline CDR1 is MNHNS and CDR2 is SASEGT. Trimming took off 3 bases at V and 10 bases at J, with 16 bases between the two ends. This CDR3 comprises 13 residues. CDR3 amino acids: CASSDGSTPRQYF. The CDR3 DNA reads as TGTGCCAGCAGTGACGGTTCTACTCCCCGTCAGTACTTC.

J is TRBJ2-7 and V is TRBV28; 11 bases align to TRBD1. With 6 bases clipped from V and 5 bases from J, the junction kept 9 bases outside the gene matches. This CDR3 comprises 15 residues. The germline gives CDR1 MDHEN, CDR2 SYDVKM. DNA of the CDR3: TGTGCCAGCAGCACCGGGACAGGGGGAGGCGACGAGCAGTACTTC. Its protein product is CASSTGTGGGDEQYF.

This chain joins TRBV6-5 and TRBJ1-2, with a possible D match to TRBD1 (5 bases). CDR1 is MNHEY and CDR2 is SVGAGI in the germline V gene. Trimming removed 6 bases at V and 10 bases at J, with 18 bases between. There are 13 residues in the CDR3. The chain's CDR3 is CASRLDISFDYTF. DNA of the CDR3: TGTGCCAGCAGACTGGACATATCTTTTGACTACACCTTC.

The genes are TRBV19 and TRBJ1-6, with TRBD1 matching over 12 bases. This CDR3 comprises 14 residues. The germline CDR1 and CDR2 sequences are LNHDA and SQIVND (reference sequence). The V gene end was trimmed by 7 bases and the J gene end by 12 bases; junction bases not matched to a gene: 7. The CDR3 region is CASTTGTGGLPLHF. The DNA for the CDR3 is TGTGCCAGTACAACCGGGACAGGGGGCCTACCCCTCCACTTT.

This sequence joins TRBV7-3 and TRBJ2-3, with D possibly TRBD1 on 5 matching bases. The germline V gene has CDR1 SGHTA and CDR2 FQGTGA. With 2 bases removed from V and 4 bases from J, the gap between germline ends came to 10 bases. The CDR3 spans 14 residues. CDR3 protein: CASSLSGMADTQYF. The CDR3 DNA sequence: TGTGCCAGCAGCTTATCAGGGATGGCAGATACGCAGTATTTT. Looking up the rest from reference TRBV7-3 and TRBJ2-3 gives the full variable domain: GAGVSQTPSNKVTEKGKYVELRCDPISGHTALYWYRQSLGQGPEFLIYFQGTGAADDSGLPNDRFFAVRPEGSVSTLKIQRTERGDSAVYLCASSLSGMADTQYFGPGTRLTVL.

Written as DNA, the CDR3 is TGTGCCAGCCGAAACTCCGGGGACAGTGAAGCTTTCTTT. It specifies CASRNSGDSEAFF. The chain employs TRBV21-1 and TRBJ1-1; the D call TRBD1 from the table was never checked on the DNA. TRBV21-1 is shown as a pseudogene. The CDR3 totals 13 residues.

The chain employs TRBV11-2 and TRBJ1-3; D gene ambiguous. The length of the CDR3 is 14 residues. Between the trimmed V and J ends, which lost 5 bases and 0 bases, there was a span of 8 bases. Looked up from germline, CDR1 is SGHAT and CDR2 is FQNNGV. The CDR3 sequence: CASSRLSSGNTIYF. For the CDR3, the DNA is TGTGCCAGCAGCCGACTGAGCTCTGGAAACACCATATATTTT.

The rearrangement uses TRBV7-9 and TRBJ2-3; 8 bases align to TRBD2. CDR1 is SEHNR, CDR2 FQNEAQ, per germline (reference sequence). V gave up 6 bases and J gave up 1 base; unmatched junction bases: 6. The CDR3 extends over 15 amino acids. The CDR3 DNA is TGTGCCAGCAGACGGACTAGCTTTCGCACAGATACGCAGTATTTT. Encoded protein: CASRRTSFRTDTQYF.

The J gene is TRBJ1-1, the V gene TRBV9, with 8 nucleotides matching TRBD1. Germline V gene lookup returns CDR1 SGDLS and CDR2 YYNGEE. Trimming at V came to 3 bases and at J to 3 bases, leaving 7 bases not matched to a gene. CDR3 length: 15 amino acids. The CDR3 DNA sequence: TGTGCCAGCAGCGCCAGGGGGCGCGGGGACACTGAAGCTTTCTTT. Protein: CASSARGRGDTEAFF. The entire variable domain, with the rest obtained from reference TRBV9 and TRBJ1-1, is as follows: DSGVTQTPKHLITATGQRVTLRCSPRSGDLSVYWYQQSLDQGLQFLIQYYNGEERAKGNILERFSAQQFPDLHSELNLSSLELGDSALYFCASSARGRGDTEAFFGQGTRLTVV.

The chain uses TRBV28 and TRBJ1-5; unclear D gene. V was trimmed by 3 bases and J by 2 bases, leaving 5 bases between them. CDR3 length equals 13 residues. Germline V gene data show CDR1 as MDHEN and CDR2 as SYDVKM. The CDR3 nucleotides are TGTGCCAGCAGTTTGAGGCGCAATCAGCCCCAGCATTTT. It translates to CASSLRRNQPQHF.

The V call is TRBV7-8, the J call TRBJ2-7; TRBD2 is a possible D gene (6 bases). The CDR3 length is 13 residues. Germline V gene sequence: CDR1 SGHVS, CDR2 FQNEAQ. Trimming took 2 bases from V and 3 from J, leaving 8 bases between them. This CDR3 is CASSLWRDYEQYF. The CDR3 nucleotides are TGTGCCAGCAGCTTATGGAGGGACTACGAGCAGTACTTC.

The J gene is TRBJ2-3, the V gene TRBV28; D possibly corresponds to TRBD1 (5 bases). Germline loops: CDR1 MDHEN, CDR2 SYDVKM. Trimming cost V 6 bases and J 1 base, with 14 bases left between them. The CDR3 consists of 15 residues. For the CDR3, the DNA is TGTGCCAGCAGCTCGGTTAGGGGCGGCACAGATACGCAGTATTTT. This codes for CASSSVRGGTDTQYF.

This clone has just a few counts. The chain carries TRBV6-6 and TRBJ2-2, with 9 nucleotides matching TRBD2. V lost 7 bases to trimming and J lost 6 bases; unmatched junction nucleotides: 12. The CDR3 spans 16 residues. From germline, CDR1 is MNHNY and CDR2 SVGAGI (reference sequence). The CDR3 bases are TGTGCCAGCATGTATGGTCAAGCGGGAGGAGCCGGGGAGCTGTTTTTT. Protein sequence: CASMYGQAGGAGELFF.

The genes are TRBV7-6 and TRBJ2-1; weak D call: TRBD2 (6 bases). Germline V gives CDR1 SGHVS, CDR2 FNYEAQ. This CDR3 is 15 amino acids long. V lost 5 bases to trimming and J lost 2 bases, with 13 bases between them. Here the CDR3 DNA reads TGTGCCAGCAGCCGGAGGGCGGGCACCTACAATGAGCAGTTCTTC. This translates into CASSRRAGTYNEQFF.

The rearrangement uses TRBV19 and TRBJ1-1; possible D gene TRBD1, 6 bases. Germline V gene lookup returns CDR1 LNHDA and CDR2 SQIVND (reference sequence). The CDR3 runs to 16 residues. The V end lost 2 bases, the J end lost 1 base, and 14 bases lay between the germline ends. This CDR3 is CASSISRGLRNTEAFF. CDR3 DNA sequence: TGTGCCAGTAGTATATCCAGGGGTCTAAGGAACACTGAAGCTTTCTTT.

The chain joins TRBV9 to TRBJ2-3; 7 bases map to TRBD2. The CDR3 is made up of 16 amino acids. The J segment lost 6 bases and the V segment lost 0 bases, leaving 10 bases of the junction unmatched. Germline-derived CDR1 and CDR2 are SGDLS and YYNGEE. CDR3 bases: TGTGCCAGCAGCGTAGGATTGGGGGAGGGCCGGGATACGCAGTATTTT. Translated: CASSVGLGEGRDTQYF.

The chain joins TRBV2 to TRBJ1-3; no firm D call. V was trimmed by 6 bases and J by 4 bases, leaving 7 bases between them. Germline loops: CDR1 SNHLY, CDR2 FYNNEI. The CDR3 runs to 12 residues. CDR3 protein: CASSTLGNTIYF. The CDR3 coding sequence is TGTGCCAGCAGCACCCTAGGAAACACCATATATTTT.

The chain employs TRBV5-1 and TRBJ2-3; D remains unclear. Germline lookup yields CDR1 SGHRS and CDR2 YFSETQ. CDR3 length equals 14 residues. Trimming removed 5 bases at V and 0 bases at J, with 10 bases between. This CDR3 is CASRFHSSTDTQYF. The DNA for the CDR3 is TGCGCCAGCAGATTTCACAGTAGCACAGATACGCAGTATTTT.

This clone was recorded only once. The chain uses TRBV11-1 and TRBJ1-1; D uncertain. Trimming removed 5 bases from V and 11 bases from J, with 15 bases in between. There are 12 residues in the CDR3. In germline, CDR1 is SGHAT, CDR2 FQDESV (reference sequence). The CDR3 is CASSPGRRAAFF. CDR3 DNA sequence: TGTGCCAGCAGCCCCGGACGGAGGGCGGCTTTCTTT.

The J gene is TRBJ2-5, the V gene TRBV7-3; D is possibly TRBD1 (5 bases). The CDR3 length is 14 residues. The germline gives CDR1 SGHTA, CDR2 FQGTGA. V was shortened by 2 bases and J by 5 bases, with 12 bases between the two germline ends. CDR3 coding DNA: TGTGCCAGCAGCTTAGATGGGGCTGCTGAGACCCAGTACTTC. This gives the protein CASSLDGAAETQYF. Variable domain in full (rest from reference TRBV7-3 and TRBJ2-5): GAGVSQTPSNKVTEKGKYVELRCDPISGHTALYWYRQSLGQGPEFLIYFQGTGAADDSGLPNDRFFAVRPEGSVSTLKIQRTERGDSAVYLCASSLDGAAETQYFGPGTRLLVL.

The V call is TRBV7-7, the J call TRBJ2-3, with 10 bases aligning to TRBD2. Per germline, CDR1 SSHAT and CDR2 FNYEAQ (reference sequence). V lost 5 bases, J lost 1 base, and 9 bases stayed unmatched. The CDR3 consists of 17 residues. CDR3 sequence reads: CASSRVASGRGTDTQYF. CDR3 in DNA: TGTGCCAGCAGCAGAGTCGCTAGCGGGAGAGGCACAGATACGCAGTATTTT. The full variable domain, its missing parts supplied by reference TRBV7-7 and TRBJ2-3, is GAGVSQSPRYKVTKRGQDVTLRCDPISSHATLYWYQQALGQGPEFLTYFNYEAQPDKSGLPSDRFSAERPEGSISTLTIQRTEQRDSAMYRCASSRVASGRGTDTQYFGPGTRLTVL.